A selection of T cell receptor beta chains follows, all from one sample in a study of blood T cell repertoires in COVID-19. TCRdb's copy holds only in-frame clones and misses some; the assay was immunoSEQ multiplex PCR. The data contain some 200,000 clones, about 85% of them singletons. The specimen sequenced was PBMCs or T cells enriched from blood (not recorded which). These receptor sequences come from a woman aged 30 to 39 who had recovered from COVID-19. Each CDR3 is given with its conserved first and last residue. D genes are given only for firm matches. The size field is filled for only some rows; it gives once, few, many or a size class.

TRBV4-2	-	15	-	TRBJ1-5	TGTGCCAGCAGCCAAGGAGGACAGCTAAATCAGCCCCAGCATTTT	CASSQGGQLNQPQHF
TRBV7-2	TRBD2	14	-	TRBJ2-1	TGTGCCAGCAGCTCGGGACTAGGGTACAATGAGCAGTTCTTC	CASSSGLGYNEQFF
TRBV28	-	14	-	TRBJ1-4	TGTGCCAGCAGTTTGGCGGAGATTAATGAAAAACTGTTTTTT	CASSLAEINEKLFF
TRBV7-3	TRBD2	15	-	TRBJ2-1	TGTGCCAGCAGCTTAAGCCTAGCGGGGTACAATGAGCAGTTCTTC	CASSLSLAGYNEQFF
TRBV7-2	-	14	-	TRBJ2-2	TGTGCCAGCAGCTACAGCAGGCACACCGGGGAGCTGTTTTTT	CASSYSRHTGELFF
TRBV9	TRBD1	14	few	TRBJ1-5	TGTGCCAGCAGCCGTGGGACAGCCCCTCAGCCCCAGCATTTT	CASSRGTAPQPQHF
TRBV5-4	TRBD1	13	-	TRBJ2-5	TGTGCCAGCAGCGGGACAGCCCAAGAGACCCAGTACTTC	CASSGTAQETQYF
TRBV6-6	-	16	once	TRBJ1-1	TGTGCCAGCAGCTACCGTAGTCCGGGTATGAACACTGAAGCTTTCTTT	CASSYRSPGMNTEAFF
TRBV28	-	13	-	TRBJ1-1	TGTGCCAGCAGTCTCAGGGTGGACACTGAAGCTTTCTTT	CASSLRVDTEAFF
TRBV7-6	TRBD1	17	-	TRBJ1-2	TGTGCCAGCAGCTGGGCCGGGACAGGGGGAGCCTTTTATGGCTACACCTTC	CASSWAGTGGAFYGYTF
TRBV11-3	TRBD2	14	few	TRBJ2-7	TGTGCCAGCAGCTTAAGCGGGAGCTCCTACGAGCAGTACTTC	CASSLSGSSYEQYF
TRBV27	-	13	once	TRBJ1-6	TGTGCCAGCAGTTTAGAGGTCGGTTCACCCCTCCACTTT	CASSLEVGSPLHF
TRBV5-1	TRBD2	15	once	TRBJ2-5	TGCGCCAGCAGCCCCCGGACTAGCGAACAAGAGACCCAGTACTTC	CASSPRTSEQETQYF
TRBV19	TRBD1	14	-	TRBJ1-4	TGTGCCAGCCGACAGGGTTCAACTAATGAAAAACTGTTTTTT	CASRQGSTNEKLFF
TRBV6-5	TRBD1	15	-	TRBJ1-1	TGTGCCAGCAGTTCCCCCGGGACAGTGAACACTGAAGCTTTCTTT	CASSSPGTVNTEAFF
TRBV27	-	14	-	TRBJ2-7	TGTGCCAGCAGTTTATCAAGGGGTTCCTACGAGCAGTACTTC	CASSLSRGSYEQYF
TRBV4-3	TRBD2	15	-	TRBJ2-1	TGCGCCAGCAGCCACCCGGGACTAGCGGGAGCTGAGCAGTTCTTC	CASSHPGLAGAEQFF
TRBV27	TRBD1	14	-	TRBJ1-1	TGTGCCAGCAGTTTATTCGCAGGGGGCACTGAAGCTTTCTTT	CASSLFAGGTEAFF
TRBV19	TRBD1	13	-	TRBJ2-5	TGTGCCGGGGACAGGGGCCACTCTTCGGACCAGTACTTC	CAGDRGHSSDQYF
TRBV2	-	15	-	TRBJ1-2	TGTGCCAGCAGTGAACTGGGCCCCGAGAACTATGGCTACACCTTC	CASSELGPENYGYTF
TRBV7-8	-	15	-	TRBJ2-1	TGTGCCAGCAGCTTATATCCGGGGGAGTACAATGAGCAGTTCTTC	CASSLYPGEYNEQFF
TRBV19	TRBD1	16	-	TRBJ1-5	TGTGCCAGTACCCCGCTAGGGGACAGGGTAAATCGAGCCCAGCATTTT	CASTPLGDRVNRAQHF
TRBV7-9	TRBD1	15	few	TRBJ1-3	TGTGCCAGCAGCAGACAGGGGGCAGCTGGAAACACCATATATTTT	CASSRQGAAGNTIYF
TRBV4-3	TRBD2	15	-	TRBJ2-1	TGCGCCAGCAGCCCCGCCGGGACTAGCGGACTTGAGCAGTTCTTC	CASSPAGTSGLEQFF
TRBV19	-	12	-	TRBJ2-7	TGTGCCAGTAGTAGGACAATCTACGAGCAGTACTTC	CASSRTIYEQYF
TRBV6-5	TRBD2	15	-	TRBJ2-7	TGTGCCAGCCGAATCGGACTAGCGGGAGGTTACGAGCAGTACTTC	CASRIGLAGGYEQYF
TRBV21-1	-	14	-	TRBJ2-7	TGTGCCAGCAGCAACCGGGACAGGGTTATCAAGCAGTACTTC	CASSNRDRVIKQYF